The 5 T cell receptor beta chains given below trace back to one sample, sequenced in a study of shared clonotypes between healthy human individuals. Using immunoSEQ multiplex PCR, the repertoire was profiled, and TCRdb retains in-frame clones only, with some absent. The profile shows some 2,500,000 clones, less than 95% of them singletons. The sequenced sample consisted of naive CD4+ T cells from PBMCs. Subset: CD45RA+ positively selected. The origin of the receptors is a man in his late teens or twenties in good health. Some clones in this sample may be carry-over from other donors' samples.

The genes are TRBV7-9 and TRBJ1-2; a weak D match, TRBD1 (5 bases). The CDR3 runs to 12 residues. V lost 4 bases and J 6 bases, leaving 9 bases between the germline ends. Germline CDR1 reads SEHNR; CDR2 reads FQNEAQ (reference sequence). The CDR3 loop reads CASSWGPDGYTF. In DNA, the CDR3 is TGTGCCAGCAGCTGGGGACCGGATGGCTACACCTTC. The full variable domain, completed using reference TRBV7-9 and TRBJ1-2, is DTGVSQNPRHKITKRGQNVTFRCDPISEHNRLYWYRQTLGQGPEFLTYFQNEAQLEKSRLLSDRFSAERPKGSFSTLEIQRTEQGDSAMYLCASSWGPDGYTFGSGTRLTVV.

The chain has TRBV30 and TRBJ2-5; a weak D match, TRBD2 (6 bases). Deletions cut 1 base from V and 4 bases from J, with 25 bases between. The CDR3 covers 18 residues. CDR1 is GTSNPN and CDR2 is SVGIG in the germline V gene (reference sequence). Here the CDR3 reads CAWSALDGFLAPPETQYF. The DNA for the CDR3 is TGTGCCTGGAGTGCACTAGACGGCTTCCTAGCGCCCCCAGAGACCCAGTACTTC.

The chain links TRBV30 to TRBJ2-3; TRBD1 matches 7 bases. The CDR3 is 15 residues long. Germline assignment: CDR1 GTSNPN and CDR2 SVGIG (reference sequence). J was trimmed by 4 bases and V by 0 bases; bases with no gene match: 7. CDR3 nucleotides: TGTGCCTGGAGTGTAAAGGGGGCTTTATCAGATACGCAGTATTTT. This codes for CAWSVKGALSDTQYF.

Note on this clone: Other DNA sequences within the sample encode an identical CDR3. The chain uses TRBV9 and TRBJ2-2, with 7 bases aligning to TRBD2. Germline-derived CDR1 and CDR2 are SGDLS and YYNGEE. CDR3 size: 13 residues. V shed 4 bases, J shed 6 bases, and the junction held 3 bases outside the gene matches. The CDR3 loop reads CASSPSGSGELFF. DNA for the CDR3: TGTGCCAGCAGCCCTAGCGGTTCCGGGGAGCTGTTTTTT.

A remark on this clone: Other DNA variants within this sample encode the same CDR3. The J gene is TRBJ2-5, the V gene TRBV18; unclear D gene. This CDR3 region has 11 residues. Germline CDR1 reads KGHSH; CDR2 reads LQKENI. V dropped 5 bases and J dropped 2 bases, with 3 bases sitting between them. The CDR3 loop reads CASSEQETQYF. The CDR3 region has the DNA TGTGCCAGCTCAGAACAAGAGACCCAGTACTTC.